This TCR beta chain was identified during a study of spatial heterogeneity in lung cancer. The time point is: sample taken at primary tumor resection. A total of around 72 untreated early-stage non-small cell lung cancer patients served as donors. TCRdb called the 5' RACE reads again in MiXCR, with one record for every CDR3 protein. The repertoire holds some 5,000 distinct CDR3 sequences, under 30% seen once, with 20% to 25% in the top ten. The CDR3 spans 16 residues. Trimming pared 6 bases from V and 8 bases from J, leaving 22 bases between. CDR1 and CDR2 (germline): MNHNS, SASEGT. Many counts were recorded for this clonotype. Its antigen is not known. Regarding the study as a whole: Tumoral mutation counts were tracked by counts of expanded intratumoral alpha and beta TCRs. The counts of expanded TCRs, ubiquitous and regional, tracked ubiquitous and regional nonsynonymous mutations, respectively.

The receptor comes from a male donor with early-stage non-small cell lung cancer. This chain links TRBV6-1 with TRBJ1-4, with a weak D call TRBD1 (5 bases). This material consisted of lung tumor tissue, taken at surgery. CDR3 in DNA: TGTGCCAGCAGCCCGCTCGGGTGGGGGACGAAAGAAAAACTGTTTTTT. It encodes CASSPLGWGTKEKLFF.